This paragraph reports one T cell receptor (beta chain). Judged by its sample share, this clone qualifies as medium-sized (0.01 to 0.1%). What antigen it recognizes has not been identified. Base qualities are missing; no much larger clone stands one base away. This sample stems from a study of blood T cell repertoires in COVID-19 (TCRdb year 2020). Describing the broader study: The collaborator samples originated in the United States, Italy and Spain and spanned the acute and convalescent phases of COVID-19. The repertoires were released in a freely available public database intended as a resource for research on the immune response to SARS-CoV-2. Where available, HLA class I and class II types were obtained from metadata supplied by the sample provider rather than from assay-based typing. Subjects who had been exposed to COVID-19, were actively infected with it, or had recovered from it provided the deeply sampled blood TCRbeta repertoires that made up the dataset. The prospective study material was composed of cDNA or gDNA derived from T cells, B-cell-depleted T cells, or PBMCs. Sample metadata almost always included a de-identified subject ID, COVID-19 status, age in years and sex. Samples were obtained from the ongoing ImmuneRACE study (first 160 participants) and from 1,254 subjects provided by 6 global collaborators. The full study reports these points: Clinical and demographic metadata were provided uncurated, with the amount varying by source and participant.

Collaborating institutions collected whole blood in K2EDTA tubes following their own protocols. Collaborator samples were shipped for TCRbeta analysis as frozen whole blood, isolated PBMCs, or DNA extracted from either sample type. For CDR1 and CDR2, the germline V gene lists SGHAT and FQNNGV. V has 6 bases trimmed and J has 0 bases trimmed; junction bases matching no gene number 2. Taken from cysteine to phenylalanine, the CDR3 has 14 residues. The kept DNA is CDR3 alone, 42 bases in frame from the first base. The immunoSEQ Assay, a bias-controlled multiplex PCR, was used to amplify TCRbeta CDR3 regions from genomic DNA. Regarding the original processing steps: The number of nucleated cells in each sample was estimated from the amplification of reference gene primers within the assay. Sequence reads were collapsed and filtered to measure the absolute abundance of every unique TCRbeta CDR3 rearrangement. For each sample, productive Simpson clonality was calculated as the square root of Simpson's diversity index over productive rearrangements. In TCRdb, the immuneACCESS table is reduced to in-frame sequences with V and J assigned. These tables do not hold every clone; where another copy was compared, an unresolved V gene accounts for under half, and the others remain unexplained. V and J calls and clone size are copied from that table; D and trimming were computed from the DNA. In all, the sample holds 84,000 or so clones, and over 70% of those were seen once. Around 36% of the sample comes from the top ten.

Recombination linked TRBV11-2 to TRBJ2-1, and 7 junction bases match TRBD1. The material sequenced was peripheral blood. The source of this sequence is a man older than 75 with active or convalescent COVID-19. This receptor has the CDR3 CASRGQPSYNEQFF. The nucleotide sequence reads TGTGCCAGCAGGGGACAGCCCTCCTACAATGAGCAGTTCTTC.